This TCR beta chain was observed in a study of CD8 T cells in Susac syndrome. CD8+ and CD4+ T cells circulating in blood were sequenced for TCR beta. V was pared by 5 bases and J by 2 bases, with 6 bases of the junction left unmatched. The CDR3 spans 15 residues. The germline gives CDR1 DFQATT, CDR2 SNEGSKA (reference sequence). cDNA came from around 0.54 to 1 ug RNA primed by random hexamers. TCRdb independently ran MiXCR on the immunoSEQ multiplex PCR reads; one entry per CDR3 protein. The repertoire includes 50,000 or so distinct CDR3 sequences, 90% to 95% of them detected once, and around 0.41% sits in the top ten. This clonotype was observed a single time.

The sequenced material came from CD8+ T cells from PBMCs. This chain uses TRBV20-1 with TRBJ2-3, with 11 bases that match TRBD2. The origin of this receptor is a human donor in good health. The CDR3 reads CSASTSGINTDTQYF. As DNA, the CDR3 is TGCAGTGCTTCGACTAGCGGGATAAACACAGATACGCAGTATTTT.